This T cell receptor (beta chain) was identified during a study of blood T cell repertoires in COVID-19. Across the whole study: Italy, Spain and the United States were the sources of the convalescent and acute COVID-19 samples. The analysed material was cDNA or gDNA that came from T cells, B-cell-depleted T cells, or PBMCs.

The CDR3 has 16 amino acids. The V gene's germline CDR1 is SGHNT and CDR2 YENEEA. Trimming stripped 0 bases from V and 8 bases from J, with 16 bases between. As originally analysed: Estimates of nucleated cell counts were drawn from the amplification of reference gene primers. Some clones are missing from TCRdb's copy, which holds only in-frame ones; the method was immunoSEQ multiplex PCR. The D gene and trimming were derived from the DNA, and the V and J assignments and clone size from that table. The data show 120,000 or so clones, about 85% seen once. Sequencing input: peripheral blood. The clonotype was recovered from a man aged 60 to 69 with acute or convalescent COVID-19. The chain links TRBV11-3 to TRBJ1-4, with a weak D call TRBD1 (6 bases). The CDR3 DNA reads as TGTGCCAGCAGCTTAGATACGGGGAGGGGGAAAGAAAAACTGTTTTTT. This sequence encodes CASSLDTGRGKEKLFF. The whole variable domain, filled in from reference TRBV11-3 and TRBJ1-4, reads EAGVVQSPRYKIIEKKQPVAFWCNPISGHNTLYWYLQNLGQGPELLIRYENEEAVDDSQLPKDRFSAERLKGVDSTLKIQPAELGDSAVYLCASSLDTGRGKEKLFFGSGTQLSVL.